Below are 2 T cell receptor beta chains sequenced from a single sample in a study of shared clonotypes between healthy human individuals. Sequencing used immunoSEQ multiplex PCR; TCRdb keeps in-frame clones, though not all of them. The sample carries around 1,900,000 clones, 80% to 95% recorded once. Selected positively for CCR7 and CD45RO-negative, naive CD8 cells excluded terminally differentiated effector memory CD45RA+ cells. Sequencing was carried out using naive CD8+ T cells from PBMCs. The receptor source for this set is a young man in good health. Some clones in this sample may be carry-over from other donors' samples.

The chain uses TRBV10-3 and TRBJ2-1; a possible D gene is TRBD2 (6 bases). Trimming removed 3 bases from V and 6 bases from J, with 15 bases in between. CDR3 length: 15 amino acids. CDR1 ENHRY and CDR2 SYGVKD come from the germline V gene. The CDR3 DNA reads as TGTGCCATCAGTGAAGGGCGGGAAGTCATCAATGAGCAGTTCTTC. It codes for CAISEGREVINEQFF.

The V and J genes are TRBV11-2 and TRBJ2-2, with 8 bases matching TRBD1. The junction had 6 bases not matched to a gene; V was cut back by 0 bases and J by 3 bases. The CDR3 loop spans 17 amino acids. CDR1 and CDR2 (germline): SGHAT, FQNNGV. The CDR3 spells CASSLEIQGAYTGELFF. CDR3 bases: TGTGCCAGCAGCTTAGAAATCCAGGGGGCGTACACCGGGGAGCTGTTTTTT.